The 27 T cell receptor beta chains reported below all come from one sample, sequenced in a study of shared clonotypes between healthy human individuals. Assay: immunoSEQ multiplex PCR; the TCRdb copy retains only in-frame clones and omits some. The data show over a million clones, more than 95% seen once. The sequenced material came from naive CD4+ T cells sorted from blood. Regarding subset: CD45RA+ positively selected. The source is a man aged 25-45 years in good health.

This clone appeared once. V gene TRBV27 combines with J gene TRBJ1-4, with 11 bases aligning to TRBD1. Germline trimming cut 2 bases from V and 4 bases from J; bases unmatched to any gene: 3. Looked up from germline, CDR1 is MNHEY and CDR2 is SMNVEV (reference sequence). The CDR3 has 16 amino acids. CDR3 coding DNA: TGTGCCAGCAGTTTAAGGGGACAGGGGGTTAATGAAAAACTGTTTTTT. It specifies CASSLRGQGVNEKLFF.

The genes are TRBV5-4 and TRBJ1-3; D remains unclear. Germline loops: CDR1 SGHNT, CDR2 YYREEE (reference sequence). CDR3 length: 14 amino acids. V was clipped by 4 bases and J by 0 bases, with 8 bases between them. CDR3 coding DNA: TGTGCCAGCAGCCTCATAAACTCTGGAAACACCATATATTTT. As protein: CASSLINSGNTIYF.

The genes are TRBV28 and TRBJ2-2, with D uncertain. The CDR3 totals 12 residues. Germline V gene lookup returns CDR1 MDHEN and CDR2 SYDVKM. The V end lost 11 bases, the J end lost 3 bases, and 10 bases lay between the germline ends. The CDR3 nucleotides read TGTGCCGCGGTAGGAGACACCGGGGAGCTGTTTTTT. It codes for CAAVGDTGELFF.

The chain couples TRBV2 to TRBJ1-1; weak D call: TRBD1 (5 bases). Looked up from germline, CDR1 is SNHLY and CDR2 is FYNNEI. V shed 7 bases and J shed 5 bases, with 11 bases lying between them. This CDR3 spans 12 amino acids. Written as DNA, the CDR3 is TGTGCCAGCACCAGGGCGCGAACTGAAGCTTTCTTT. It is translated as CASTRARTEAFF.

J is TRBJ2-2 and V is TRBV7-2, with a possible D match to TRBD1 (6 bases). V was pared by 2 bases and J by 1 base, with 11 bases between. This CDR3 has 16 residues. In germline, CDR1 is SGHTA, CDR2 FQGNSA. Here the CDR3 reads CASSLPRGQNTGELFF. CDR3 nucleotides: TGTGCCAGCAGCTTACCCCGGGGACAGAACACCGGGGAGCTGTTTTTT. The complete variable domain, with remaining parts taken from reference TRBV7-2 and TRBJ2-2, reads GAGVSQSPSNKVTEKGKDVELRCDPISGHTALYWYRQSLGQGLEFLIYFQGNSAPDKSGLPSDRFSAERTGGSVSTLTIQRTQQEDSAVYLCASSLPRGQNTGELFFGEGSRLTVL.

Worth noting for this clone: At one of its ends the junction is not consistent with the germline gene, which may arise from a read error. The chain links TRBV6-6 to TRBJ2-7; 13 bases fit TRBD2. CDR1 is MNHNY and CDR2 is SVGAGI in the germline V gene (reference sequence). The CDR3 totals 15 residues. The CDR3 loop is CASSYLTRTSGSPSF. DNA for the CDR3: TGTGCCAGCAGTTACTTAACGCGGACTAGCGGGAGCCCCTCCTTC.

V usage is TRBV5-4 and J usage is TRBJ2-7, with TRBD1 matching over 9 bases. This CDR3 region has 17 residues. Trimming cost V 0 bases and J 1 base; bases outside gene matches: 8. Germline V gene sequence: CDR1 SGHNT, CDR2 YYREEE (reference sequence). CDR3 protein: CASSLDKGQGSSYEQYF. The CDR3 DNA reads TGTGCCAGCAGCTTGGATAAAGGACAGGGGTCGTCCTACGAGCAGTACTTC.

Comments on this clone: At the DNA level, this CDR3 is encoded by other sequences in the same sample as well. J is TRBJ2-1 and V is TRBV11-3; 7 nucleotides align to TRBD2. The germline CDR1 and CDR2 sequences are SGHNT and YENEEA. J gave up 2 bases and V 1 base, and 2 bases lay outside the gene matches. The CDR3 covers 15 residues. In DNA, the CDR3 is TGTGCCAGCAGCTTAGGTCTAGCGGCCTACAATGAGCAGTTCTTC. Protein sequence: CASSLGLAAYNEQFF.

This sequence joins TRBV5-4 and TRBJ2-4; TRBD1 agrees at 9 bases. The V segment lost 6 bases and the J segment 6 bases; nucleotides outside the gene matches: 7. Germline values: CDR1 SGHNT, CDR2 YYREEE (reference sequence). The CDR3 covers 14 residues. CDR3 coding DNA: TGTGCCAGCAACCCCGGACAGGGGCGAAACATTCAGTACTTC. As protein: CASNPGQGRNIQYF.

The chain combines TRBV21-1 with TRBJ2-3; the DNA was not used to check the table's D call, TRBD2. TRBV21-1 is a documented pseudogene. The CDR3 totals 14 residues. The CDR3 protein is CASSTSGHTDTQYF. The CDR3 region has the DNA TGTGCCAGCAGTACTAGCGGGCACACAGATACGCAGTATTTT.

The genes are TRBV4-1 and TRBJ2-7; D gene unclear. The CDR3 covers 16 residues. Trimming shortened V by 1 base and J by 3 bases, and 16 bases separated the two germline ends. The germline gives CDR1 MGHRA, CDR2 YSYEKL. The CDR3 DNA follows: TGCGCCAGCAGCCAAGTTTCGGGCCCTCTAGTCTACGAGCAGTACTTC. It codes for CASSQVSGPLVYEQYF.

This chain joins TRBV27 and TRBJ2-2, with 12 bases identical to TRBD2. With V trimmed by 5 bases and J by 6 bases, 13 bases remained unmatched. Germline CDR1 and CDR2: MNHEY and SMNVEV (reference sequence). The CDR3 has 18 residues. As DNA, the CDR3 is TGTGCCAGCAGTATCCCCAGGCTAGCGGGAGGGCTGGCCGGGGAGCTGTTTTTT. This gives the protein CASSIPRLAGGLAGELFF.

This chain links TRBV4-2 with TRBJ2-5; D tentatively reads TRBD1 or TRBD2 (5 bases each). Per germline, CDR1 LGHNA and CDR2 YNFKEQ. The ends were cut back, 4 bases at V and 4 bases at J, with 13 bases in the middle. CDR3 length: 14 amino acids. The CDR3 nucleotides are TGTGCCAGCAGCCCAAGAGGGGTTTTAGAGACCCAGTACTTC. As protein: CASSPRGVLETQYF.

The chain recombines TRBV7-6 with TRBJ2-2, with TRBD2 identical over 14 bases. The CDR3 runs 15 residues. J gave up 4 bases and V 8 bases, and 3 bases lay outside the gene matches. Germline CDR1 reads SGHVS; CDR2 reads FNYEAQ. The CDR3, as DNA: TGTGCCAGCGGAGGACTAGCGGGAGGCACCGGGGAGCTGTTTTTT. Amino acids: CASGGLAGGTGELFF. Based on the CDR3 plus reference TRBV7-6 and TRBJ2-2, the full variable domain is GAGVSQSPRYKVTKRGQDVALRCDPISGHVSLYWYRQALGQGPEFLTYFNYEAQQDKSGLPNDRFSAERPEGSISTLTIQRTEQRDSAMYRCASGGLAGGTGELFFGEGSRLTVL.

The genes are TRBV10-1 and TRBJ2-5, with 10 bases that match TRBD1. This CDR3 is 13 amino acids long. J was trimmed by 1 base and V by 8 bases; bases with no gene match: 1. Germline V gene sequence: CDR1 WNHNN, CDR2 SYGVQD (reference sequence). CDR3 loop: CASGQGGQETQYF. CDR3 in DNA: TGCGCCAGCGGACAGGGGGGCCAAGAGACCCAGTACTTC.

The CDR3 region has the DNA TGTGCCAGCAGTGACCCCTCTTACTCTGGAAACACCATATATTTT. Protein sequence: CASSDPSYSGNTIYF. This chain joins TRBV28 and TRBJ1-3; D remains ambiguous. Germline lookup yields CDR1 MDHEN and CDR2 SYDVKM. The CDR3 extends over 15 amino acids. Deletions cut 5 bases from V and 0 bases from J, with 11 bases between.

The V call is TRBV9, the J call TRBJ2-3; D is perhaps TRBD2 (5 bases). This CDR3 is built from 15 residues. Germline CDR1 reads SGDLS; CDR2 reads YYNGEE. The V end lost 3 bases, the J end lost 3 bases, and 14 bases lay between the germline ends. CDR3 DNA: TGTGCCAGCAGCGCTGTGGGCTGGACTACAGATACGCAGTATTTT. Translating gives CASSAVGWTTDTQYF.

A note on this clone: Other DNA sequences of this sample code for an identical CDR3. The chain combines TRBV19 with TRBJ2-7, with TRBD1 as a possible D gene (5 bases). Trimming took 4 bases from V and 1 from J, leaving 11 bases between them. From germline, CDR1 is LNHDA and CDR2 SQIVND (reference sequence). The CDR3 loop spans 14 amino acids. The CDR3 loop is CASSRAGQSYEQYF. CDR3 DNA sequence: TGTGCCAGTAGTAGGGCAGGGCAATCCTACGAGCAGTACTTC.

The gene calls are TRBV5-1 and TRBJ1-2, with D possibly TRBD1 on 5 matching bases. The CDR3 contains 13 residues. In germline, CDR1 is SGHRS, CDR2 YFSETQ. Trimming removed 7 bases at V and 2 bases at J, with 12 bases between. CDR3: CASAGGGNYGYTF. The CDR3 coding sequence is TGCGCCAGCGCCGGGGGAGGGAACTATGGCTACACCTTC.

The genes are TRBV19 and TRBJ2-7, with D perhaps given as TRBD1 or TRBD2 (5 bases each). V dropped 7 bases and J dropped 3 bases, with 19 bases sitting between them. Germline V gives CDR1 LNHDA, CDR2 SQIVND (reference sequence). This CDR3 contains 15 residues. Written as DNA, the CDR3 is TGTGCCAGTACCGACGCCGGGACCACCTTCTACGAGCAGTACTTC. This codes for CASTDAGTTFYEQYF.

The CDR3 loop is CASSLVRGPGADTQYF. The CDR3 DNA sequence: TGTGCCAGCAGCTTAGTCAGGGGCCCGGGGGCAGATACGCAGTATTTT. The chain recombines TRBV7-9 with TRBJ2-3; D is possibly TRBD1 or TRBD2 (6 bases each). This CDR3 spans 16 amino acids. The germline V and J ends were trimmed by 1 base and 4 bases, with 15 bases remaining between them. In germline, CDR1 is SEHNR, CDR2 FQNEAQ (reference sequence).

The rearrangement joins TRBV28 to TRBJ2-1; a possible D gene is TRBD2 (6 bases). The CDR3 consists of 15 residues. Germline CDR1 reads MDHEN; CDR2 reads SYDVKM. Trimming removed 3 bases from V and 6 bases from J, with 15 bases in between. The DNA for the CDR3 is TGTGCCAGCAGTTTGCCATCGATGGGAGGCAATGAGCAGTTCTTC. It is translated as CASSLPSMGGNEQFF.

In regard to this clone: Other DNA sequences in the same sample also yield this CDR3. The chain is built from TRBV7-9 and TRBJ2-1; D is unresolved. The V end lost 1 base, the J end lost 1 base, and 2 bases lay between the germline ends. CDR3 size: 13 residues. CDR1 is SEHNR and CDR2 is FQNEAQ in the germline V gene (reference sequence). The CDR3 sequence: CASSLGSYNEQFF. For the CDR3, the DNA is TGTGCCAGCAGCTTAGGGTCCTACAATGAGCAGTTCTTC.

The chain is built from TRBV28 and TRBJ2-3, with D perhaps matching TRBD2 (5 bases). The CDR3 has 17 amino acids. V lost 6 bases to trimming and J lost 6 bases, with 25 bases between them. Germline CDR1 is MDHEN and CDR2 is SYDVKM. The DNA of the CDR3 is TGTGCCAGCAGCCCGCCCCGGACTTTTCCCTCACGGGATACGCAGTATTTT. Translating gives CASSPPRTFPSRDTQYF.

The rearrangement joins TRBV7-3 to TRBJ2-2; 11 nucleotides align to TRBD2. Germline V gene sequence: CDR1 SGHTA, CDR2 FQGTGA. The CDR3 covers 16 residues. The V gene end was trimmed by 2 bases and the J gene end by 6 bases; junction bases not matched to a gene: 5. CDR3 residues: CASSLASGRSAGELFF. In nucleotides, the CDR3 is TGTGCCAGCAGCTTAGCTAGCGGGAGGTCGGCCGGGGAGCTGTTTTTT.

The chain links TRBV5-1 to TRBJ2-2, with TRBD1 identical over 7 bases. With V trimmed by 4 bases and J by 4 bases, 10 bases remained unmatched. The CDR3 length is 16 residues. Germline V gene data show CDR1 as SGHRS and CDR2 as YFSETQ. For the CDR3, the DNA is TGCGCCAGCAGCACTAGACAGGGCTCTGTCACCGGGGAGCTGTTTTTT. Its protein product is CASSTRQGSVTGELFF.

The V gene is TRBV25-1, the J gene TRBJ2-4; tentative D call: TRBD2 (6 bases). Trimming stripped 3 bases from V and 7 bases from J, with 13 bases between. The CDR3 sequence is 14 residues long. Germline values: CDR1 MGHDK, CDR2 SYGVNS. CDR3 in amino acids: CASSEFGRGNIQYF. Written as DNA, the CDR3 is TGTGCCAGCAGTGAGTTTGGTCGGGGGAACATTCAGTACTTC.